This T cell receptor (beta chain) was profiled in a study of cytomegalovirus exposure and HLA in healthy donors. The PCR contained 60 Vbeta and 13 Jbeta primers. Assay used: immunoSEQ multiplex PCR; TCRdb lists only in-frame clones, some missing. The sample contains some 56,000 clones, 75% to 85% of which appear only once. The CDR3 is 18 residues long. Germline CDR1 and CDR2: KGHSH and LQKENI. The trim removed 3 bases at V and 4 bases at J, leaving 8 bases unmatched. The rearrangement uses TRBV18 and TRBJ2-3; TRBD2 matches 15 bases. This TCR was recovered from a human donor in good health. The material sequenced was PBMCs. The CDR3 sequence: CASSPPGLAGGTADTQYF. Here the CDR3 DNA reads TGTGCCAGCTCACCCCCGGGACTAGCGGGAGGAACGGCAGATACGCAGTATTTT.